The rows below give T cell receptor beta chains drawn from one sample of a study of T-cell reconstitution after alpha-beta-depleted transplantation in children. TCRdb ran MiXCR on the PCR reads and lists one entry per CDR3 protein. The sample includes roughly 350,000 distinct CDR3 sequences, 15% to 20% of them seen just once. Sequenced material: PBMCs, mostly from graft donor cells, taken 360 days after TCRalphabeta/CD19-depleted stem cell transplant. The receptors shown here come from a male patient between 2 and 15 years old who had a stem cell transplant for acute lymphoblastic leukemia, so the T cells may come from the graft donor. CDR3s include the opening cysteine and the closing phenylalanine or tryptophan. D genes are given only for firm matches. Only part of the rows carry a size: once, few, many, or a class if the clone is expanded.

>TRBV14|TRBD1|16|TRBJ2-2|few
TGTGCCAGCAGGCGGACAGGGGGCAGGTGGACCGGGGAGCTGTTTTTT
CASRRTGGRWTGELFF
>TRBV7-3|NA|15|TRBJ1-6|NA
TGTGCCAGCAGCTTAAACGGGATCATGGATTCACCCCTCCACTTT
CASSLNGIMDSPLHF
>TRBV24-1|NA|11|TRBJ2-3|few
TGTGCCACCAGTGCTGCGAATACGCAGTATTTT
CATSAANTQYF
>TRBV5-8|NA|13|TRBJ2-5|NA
TGTGCCAGCAGCGCCTACCCCGGGGAGACCCAGTACTTC
CASSAYPGETQYF
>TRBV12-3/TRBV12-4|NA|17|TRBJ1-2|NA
TGTGCCAGCAGTACCTACTCCTGGACAGTAGCTAACTATGGCTACACCTTC
CASSTYSWTVANYGYTF
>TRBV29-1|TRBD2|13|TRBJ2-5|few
TGCAGCCTCGAGACTAGCGGTCAAGAGACCCAGTACTTC
CSLETSGQETQYF
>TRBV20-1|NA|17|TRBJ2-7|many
TGCAGTGCTAGAGTAATGAGACTGTCCTATCCCGAGGACGAGCAGTACTTC
CSARVMRLSYPEDEQYF
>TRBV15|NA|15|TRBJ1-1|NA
TGTGCCACCAGCAGAGATAGAAGTATGAACACTGAAGCTTTCTTT
CATSRDRSMNTEAFF
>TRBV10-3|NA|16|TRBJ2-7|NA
TGTGCCATCAGTGAGTCGCCCCTAGTCCTTTCCTACGAGCAGTACTTC
CAISESPLVLSYEQYF
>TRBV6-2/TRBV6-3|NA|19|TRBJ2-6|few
TGTGCCAGCAGTTACAGACAGGCTGGATCCCCTTCTGGGGCCAACGTCCTGACTTTC
CASSYRQAGSPSGANVLTF
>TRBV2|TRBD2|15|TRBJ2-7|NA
TGTGCCAGCAGTGAGGAGGAGCGGGGATACTACGAGCAGTACTTC
CASSEEERGYYEQYF
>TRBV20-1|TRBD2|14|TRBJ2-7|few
TGCAGTGCCACTTCCGGGACTAGCCATTACGAGCAGTACTTC
CSATSGTSHYEQYF
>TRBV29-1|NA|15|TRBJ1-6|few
TGCAGCGTTGACGCGGCCTGCTCCTATAATTCACCCCTCCACTTT
CSVDAACSYNSPLHF
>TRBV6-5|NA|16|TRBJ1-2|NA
TGTGCCAGCAGTTACTCCTACCCGTTAAATGGGTATGGCTACACCTTC
CASSYSYPLNGYGYTF
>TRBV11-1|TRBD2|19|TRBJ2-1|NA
TGTGCCAGCAGGGGAAACCCCGGACTAGCGGGAGGGTTCTACAATGAGCAGTTCTTC
CASRGNPGLAGGFYNEQFF
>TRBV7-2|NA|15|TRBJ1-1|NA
TGTGCCAGCAGCTTTTTAATCGGGGGGGACACTGAAGCTTTCTTT
CASSFLIGGDTEAFF
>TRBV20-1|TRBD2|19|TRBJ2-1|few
TGCAGTGCTAGTACGGCGGGACTAGCGGGAGGGCCTAACTACAATGAGCAGTTCTTC
CSASTAGLAGGPNYNEQFF
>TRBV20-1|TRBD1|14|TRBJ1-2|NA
TGCAGTGCACCAGGACAGGGGGCTAACTATGGCTACACCTTC
CSAPGQGANYGYTF
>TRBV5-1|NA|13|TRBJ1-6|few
TGCGCCAGCAGGGATGGGAGTAATTCACCCCTCCACTTT
CASRDGSNSPLHF
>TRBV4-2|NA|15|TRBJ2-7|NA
TGTGCCAGCAGCCAAGTCCTGGCGAAGGCCTACGAGCAGTACTTC
CASSQVLAKAYEQYF